Listed below are T cell receptor beta chains from one sample, sequenced in a study of CD8+ T cells in alopecia areata. Only in-frame clones appear in the TCRdb table, and some are missing; sequencing was by immunoSEQ multiplex PCR. Among some 190,000 clones, 51% were seen once, and the ten largest hold 9.5% to 13%. Material: CD8+ T cells sorted from blood, obtained at week 52, from a patient treated with tofacitinib. These receptors were collected from a human donor with alopecia areata. Both conserved end residues are part of each CDR3. Each record gives: clone size, V gene, D gene, J gene, CDR3 DNA, CDR3 protein. The D gene is left open where the match is weak. Clone size is stated in some rows and not others, as once, few, many or a class when expanded.

few	TRBV5-4	TRBD2	TRBJ2-2	TGTGCCAGCAGGGACTCTAGCGGGGGGAACACCGGGGAGCTGTTTTTT	CASRDSSGGNTGELFF
NA	TRBV27	NA	TRBJ2-7	TGTGCCAGCAGTTTGTCGGCCTTCGAAGGGGAGCAGTACTTC	CASSLSAFEGEQYF
once	TRBV4-3	TRBD2	TRBJ2-1	TGCGCCAGCAGCCAAGGGACTAGCGGGGGGGATGAGCAGTTCTTC	CASSQGTSGGDEQFF
NA	TRBV6-5	NA	TRBJ2-7	TGTGCCAGCTGGTCCCCTGAGAGCTCCTACGAGCAGTACTTC	CASWSPESSYEQYF
few	TRBV7-9	NA	TRBJ2-5	TGTGCCAGCAGCTTTGGGGGCGTGGAGACCCAGTACTTC	CASSFGGVETQYF
once	TRBV5-1	NA	TRBJ2-6	TGCGCCAGCAGCTTGAGCTCTGGGGCCAACGTCCTGACTTTC	CASSLSSGANVLTF
NA	TRBV5-6	NA	TRBJ1-3	TGTGCCAGCAGCTCTTCCCCGGACAGTCTCGACACCATATATTTT	CASSSSPDSLDTIYF
NA	TRBV15	NA	TRBJ2-1	TGTGCCACCAGCAGAGTCGCGGGTACCTACAATGAGCAGTTCTTC	CATSRVAGTYNEQFF
few	TRBV18	NA	TRBJ2-2	TGTGCCAGCTCACCAGGACTACAGGAGCTGTTTTTT	CASSPGLQELFF
NA	TRBV9	NA	TRBJ2-1	TGTGCCAGCAGCGTAGACGGGACCGTGGAATGGGGTCCCCCACAGTTCTTC	CASSVDGTVEWGPPQFF
NA	TRBV7-2	NA	TRBJ2-7	TGTGCCAGCAGCTTCCGGGGCGTCTACGAGCAGTACTTC	CASSFRGVYEQYF
NA	TRBV4-1	NA	TRBJ1-5	TGCGCCAGCAGCCAATCCGACAGGAGAAATAGCAATCAGCCCCAGCATTTT	CASSQSDRRNSNQPQHF
few	TRBV6-6	NA	TRBJ2-5	TGTGCCAGCAGTTACTCCGGGACACAAGAGACCCAGTACTTC	CASSYSGTQETQYF
few	TRBV7-6	NA	TRBJ1-3	TGTGCCAGCAGCTCCTCCACTCCGGGTTTCGCTGGAAACACCATATATTTT	CASSSSTPGFAGNTIYF
few	TRBV27	NA	TRBJ2-3	TGTGCCAGCAGTTTAAACCCTCTGCGTACGCAGTATTTT	CASSLNPLRTQYF
NA	TRBV7-9	NA	TRBJ1-1	TGTGCCACTACGGAAGCTTTCTTT	CATTEAFF
once	TRBV4-3	NA	TRBJ2-3	TGCGCCAGCAGCCAATGGTGGACGCAGCCCGATACGCAGTATTTT	CASSQWWTQPDTQYF
NA	TRBV6-5	NA	TRBJ1-2	TGTGCCAGCAGTTACTCCGGCAGTTACTATGGCTACACCTTC	CASSYSGSYYGYTF
few	TRBV30	NA	TRBJ1-5	TGTGCCTGGAGTGTACAGGGAGTAGGCAATCAGCCCCAGCATTTT	CAWSVQGVGNQPQHF
NA	TRBV29-1	TRBD1	TRBJ1-5	TGCAGCGTTGGGTCAGGGACAGTGGATCAAGGTCAGCCCCAGCATTTT	CSVGSGTVDQGQPQHF
few	TRBV9	NA	TRBJ1-2	TGTGCCAGCCAATCTGTTGGGCAGGCCTACACCTTC	CASQSVGQAYTF
NA	TRBV4-1	NA	TRBJ1-5	TGCGCCAGCTCCTCAAGGTGGGGAGACAATAGCAATCAGCCCCAGCATTTT	CASSSRWGDNSNQPQHF
few	TRBV18	NA	TRBJ2-5	TGTGCCAGCTCACCAAGCACTCGGGAGACCCAGTACTTC	CASSPSTRETQYF
NA	TRBV7-9	NA	TRBJ2-3	TGTGCCAGCAGCTCTAATGCCTTGGGACATCGTATAGATACGCAGTATTTT	CASSSNALGHRIDTQYF
few	TRBV30	TRBD1	TRBJ1-5	TGTGCCTGGAGTGCCGGGACAGGGGGCATCAATCAGCCCCAGCATTTT	CAWSAGTGGINQPQHF
once	TRBV4-1	NA	TRBJ2-1	TGCGCCAGCAGCCCTCGCCTGGGGGGGCGGGATGAGCAGTTCTTC	CASSPRLGGRDEQFF
NA	TRBV7-7	TRBD2	TRBJ2-2	TGTGCTAGCAGCCCGGGGGGGACTATAGGCACCGGGGAGCTGTTTTTT	CASSPGGTIGTGELFF
NA	TRBV27	TRBD1	TRBJ1-2	TGTGCCAGCAGTTTATCGATCGGGCAGGGGGCCTATGGCTACACCTTC	CASSLSIGQGAYGYTF
few	TRBV6-5	NA	TRBJ1-4	TGTGCCAGCAGTCCCGGCTATGGTGGGCTGTTTTTT	CASSPGYGGLFF
NA	TRBV4-3	TRBD1	TRBJ2-5	TGCGCCAGCAGCCAAGAGTGGGACAGGGGGGGAGAGACCCAGTACTTC	CASSQEWDRGGETQYF
NA	TRBV2	NA	TRBJ1-2	TGTGCCAGCAGTGAAGCGCCGGGGTATGGCTACACCTTC	CASSEAPGYGYTF
NA	TRBV27	NA	TRBJ1-5	TGTGCCAGCAGTCCAACGGGTAGCAATCAGCCCCAGCATTTT	CASSPTGSNQPQHF